Below are 20 T cell receptor beta chains sequenced from a single sample in a study of glioma-infiltrating T cells after dendritic cell vaccination. Sequencing used immunoSEQ multiplex PCR; TCRdb keeps in-frame clones, though not all of them. This sample yields about 64,000 clones, of which about 89% are seen a single time; around a tenth belongs to the top ten. Described time point: after dendritic cell vaccination, including at tumor progression/relapse. The sequenced sample was blood, obtained after dendritic cell vaccination. Receptors were obtained from a human donor with glioblastoma.

The V gene is TRBV6-4, the J gene TRBJ2-1; D perhaps matches TRBD1 (7 bases). This CDR3 contains 18 residues. Deletions cut 8 bases from V and 9 bases from J, with 32 bases between. From germline, CDR1 is MRHNA and CDR2 SNTAGT. The CDR3 protein is CASLEGQARWRGAGEQFF. The CDR3, as DNA: TGTGCCAGCCTCGAAGGACAGGCCAGATGGCGGGGCGCAGGTGAGCAGTTCTTC.

The chain carries TRBV30 and TRBJ2-1, with 10 bases that match TRBD2. Germline-derived CDR1 and CDR2 are GTSNPN and SVGIG (reference sequence). V was pared by 2 bases and J by 8 bases, with 3 bases of the junction left unmatched. The CDR3 runs to 13 residues. CDR3 sequence reads: CAWSNSGRDEQFF. The CDR3 DNA follows: TGTGCCTGGAGTAACAGCGGGAGGGATGAGCAGTTCTTC.

This chain joins TRBV7-2 and TRBJ1-1, with 9 bases identical to TRBD1. Germline V gene lookup returns CDR1 SGHTA and CDR2 FQGNSA. V shed 7 bases, J shed 4 bases, and the junction held 4 bases outside the gene matches. CDR3 length equals 13 residues. The CDR3 region has the DNA TGTGCCAGCAACCGGGACAGGGTCACTGAAGCTTTCTTT. Translation: CASNRDRVTEAFF.

The chain combines TRBV5-1 with TRBJ1-5, with 7 nucleotides matching TRBD1. The CDR3 consists of 14 residues. V lost 4 bases and J lost 4; bases outside the gene matches: 5. Per germline, CDR1 SGHRS and CDR2 YFSETQ. CDR3 DNA sequence: TGCGCCAGCAGCCCGACAGGGTTGAATCAGCCCCAGCATTTT. It codes for CASSPTGLNQPQHF.

This rearrangement joins TRBV20-1 to TRBJ1-1; TRBD1 matches at 9 bases. This CDR3 has 11 amino acids. V dropped 6 bases and J dropped 11; count of bases not matched to a gene: 7. The germline V gene has CDR1 DFQATT and CDR2 SNEGSKA (reference sequence). The CDR3 nucleotides are TGCAGTGCGCCACAGGGGGCGGGTGCTTTCTTT. This translates into CSAPQGAGAFF.

This CDR3 is CASSLGDRGMDEQFF. CDR3 nucleotide sequence: TGTGCCAGCAGCCTAGGCGATAGGGGTATGGATGAGCAGTTCTTC. V and J are TRBV7-9 and TRBJ2-1; D perhaps matches TRBD1 (5 bases). Trimming removed 5 bases at V and 8 bases at J, with 19 bases between. The CDR3 consists of 15 residues. Germline assignment: CDR1 SEHNR and CDR2 FQNEAQ (reference sequence).

Turning to this clone: Different DNA sequences within this sample yield the same CDR3. V and J are TRBV4-1 and TRBJ1-6; the match to TRBD1 covers 9 bases. J lost 5 bases, V lost 0 bases, and 2 bases had no gene match. Germline CDR1 is MGHRA and CDR2 is YSYEKL. The CDR3 loop spans 16 amino acids. The CDR3 reads CASSQEGQGNNSPLHF. The CDR3 DNA follows: TGCGCCAGCAGCCAAGAGGGACAGGGAAATAATTCACCCCTCCACTTT.

The rearrangement links TRBV29-1 to TRBJ2-3; TRBD2 matches 11 bases. V lost 6 bases to trimming and J lost 0 bases; unmatched junction nucleotides: 5. The CDR3 runs 15 residues. The germline V gene has CDR1 SQVTM and CDR2 ANQGSEA. As DNA, the CDR3 is TGCAGCGTGAAGACTAGCGGGGCTAGCACAGATACGCAGTATTTT. Protein product: CSVKTSGASTDTQYF.

This chain connects TRBV6-5 to TRBJ2-2; maybe TRBD1 (5 bases). The V end was cut by 6 bases, the J end by 1 base, with 12 bases between. This CDR3 spans 15 amino acids. Germline V CDR1 and CDR2: MNHEY, SVGAGI. CDR3 residues: CASRRPQGNTGELFF. DNA of the CDR3: TGTGCCAGCAGGCGTCCCCAGGGGAACACCGGGGAGCTGTTTTTT.

This chain connects TRBV19 to TRBJ1-5; perhaps TRBD1 as D (5 bases). Germline lookup yields CDR1 LNHDA and CDR2 SQIVND (reference sequence). The CDR3 runs 15 residues. V lost 3 bases to trimming and J lost 3 bases, with 12 bases between them. The chain's CDR3 is CASSISPGINQPQHF. CDR3 coding DNA: TGTGCCAGTAGTATCTCGCCAGGGATCAATCAGCCCCAGCATTTT.

The chain recombines TRBV7-2 with TRBJ2-5, with 7 bases identical to TRBD2. CDR1 SGHTA and CDR2 FQGNSA come from the germline V gene. The CDR3 has 14 residues. The V gene end was trimmed by 1 base and the J gene end by 2 bases; junction bases not matched to a gene: 1. The chain's CDR3 is CASSLGTRQETQYF. For the CDR3, the DNA is TGTGCCAGCAGCTTAGGGACTAGACAAGAGACCCAGTACTTC.

This chain connects TRBV19 to TRBJ2-2; the match to TRBD1 covers 9 bases. The CDR3 sequence is 16 residues long. Germline V CDR1 and CDR2: LNHDA, SQIVND (reference sequence). The V segment lost 5 bases and the J segment 5 bases; nucleotides outside the gene matches: 9. CDR3 sequence (DNA): TGTGCCAGTAGTCGCGGACAGGGGACGTTTACCGGGGAGCTGTTTTTT. This codes for CASSRGQGTFTGELFF.

This rearrangement joins TRBV6-1 to TRBJ2-4; 7 bases agree with TRBD1. CDR3 length equals 12 residues. Germline V gene data show CDR1 as MNHNS and CDR2 as SASEGT. The V gene end was trimmed by 6 bases and the J gene end by 8 bases; junction bases not matched to a gene: 4. The CDR3 DNA follows: TGTGCCAGCAGCAGACAGGGTGACATTCAGTACTTC. Amino acids: CASSRQGDIQYF.

V usage is TRBV10-1 and J usage is TRBJ1-1; no firm D call. With 2 bases removed from V and 1 base from J, the gap between germline ends came to 5 bases. The CDR3 totals 13 residues. CDR1 and CDR2 from the germline V gene are WNHNN and SYGVQD (reference sequence). CDR3 residues: CASSEVWNTEAFF. CDR3 sequence (DNA): TGCGCCAGCAGTGAGGTATGGAACACTGAAGCTTTCTTT.

The rearrangement links TRBV6-6 to TRBJ1-4, with 8 bases fitting TRBD1. V was clipped by 5 bases and J by 2 bases; unmatched bases: 4. From germline, CDR1 is MNHNY and CDR2 SVGAGI (reference sequence). The CDR3 spans 15 residues. CDR3 region: CASSTRTGTNEKLFF. The CDR3 coding sequence is TGTGCCAGCAGTACTAGGACAGGGACTAATGAAAAACTGTTTTTT.

The rearrangement joins TRBV5-4 to TRBJ2-3; 11 positions agree with TRBD1. Germline V lookup: CDR1 SGHNT, CDR2 YYREEE (reference sequence). The CDR3 spans 18 residues. The ends lost 0 bases at V and 3 bases at J; junction bases unmatched: 9. CDR3 region: CASSLGAPGTGGTDTQYF. CDR3 coding DNA: TGTGCCAGCAGCTTGGGGGCCCCAGGGACAGGGGGGACAGATACGCAGTATTTT. The variable domain in full, completed from reference TRBV5-4 and TRBJ2-3, reads ETGVTQSPTHLIKTRGQQVTLRCSSQSGHNTVSWYQQALGQGPQFIFQYYREEENGRGNFPPRFSGLQFPNYSSELNVNALELDDSALYLCASSLGAPGTGGTDTQYFGPGTRLTVL.

This clone was detected once. This chain's CDR3 is CASSPGTGDQPQHF. The CDR3 region has the DNA TGTGCCAGCTCACCCGGGACAGGGGATCAGCCCCAGCATTTT. V is TRBV18 and J is TRBJ1-5; 10 bases fit TRBD1. Germline-derived CDR1 and CDR2 are KGHSH and LQKENI. The trim removed 3 bases at V and 5 bases at J, leaving 1 base unmatched. This CDR3 is 14 amino acids long.

This chain uses TRBV15 with TRBJ2-3, with TRBD1 matching over 7 bases. The CDR3 is 14 amino acids. V was pared by 6 bases and J by 0 bases, with 3 bases of the junction left unmatched. Germline assignment: CDR1 LNHNV and CDR2 YYDKDF (reference sequence). The DNA of the CDR3 is TGTGCCACCAGTTACAGGGGTAGCACAGATACGCAGTATTTT. It yields the protein CATSYRGSTDTQYF. Full variable domain (outside the CDR3, taken from reference TRBV15 and TRBJ2-3): DAMVIQNPRYQVTQFGKPVTLSCSQTLNHNVMYWYQQKSSQAPKLLFHYYDKDFNNEADTPDNFQSRRPNTSFCFLDIRSPGLGDTAMYLCATSYRGSTDTQYFGPGTRLTVL.

The genes are TRBV7-9 and TRBJ2-7, with 8 positions matching TRBD1. After removal of 3 bases from V and 3 bases from J, the junction contained 7 bases not matched to a gene. Looked up from germline, CDR1 is SEHNR and CDR2 is FQNEAQ (reference sequence). The CDR3 is 15 residues long. The CDR3 loop reads CASSFARTGRYEQYF. CDR3 DNA: TGTGCCAGCAGCTTTGCTAGGACAGGGCGCTACGAGCAGTACTTC. The full variable domain, in which reference TRBV7-9 and TRBJ2-7 provide the parts outside the CDR3, is DTGVSQNPRHKITKRGQNVTFRCDPISEHNRLYWYRQTLGQGPEFLTYFQNEAQLEKSRLLSDRFSAERPKGSFSTLEIQRTEQGDSAMYLCASSFARTGRYEQYFGPGTRLTVT.

The rearrangement uses TRBV9 and TRBJ1-1; 8 bases are a match to TRBD1. Germline-derived CDR1 and CDR2 are SGDLS and YYNGEE. V was pared by 4 bases and J by 4 bases, with 6 bases of the junction left unmatched. The CDR3 is 14 amino acids. The CDR3 DNA is TGTGCCAGCAGCCCAGGGACAGGAGTCACTGAAGCTTTCTTT. This gives the protein CASSPGTGVTEAFF.